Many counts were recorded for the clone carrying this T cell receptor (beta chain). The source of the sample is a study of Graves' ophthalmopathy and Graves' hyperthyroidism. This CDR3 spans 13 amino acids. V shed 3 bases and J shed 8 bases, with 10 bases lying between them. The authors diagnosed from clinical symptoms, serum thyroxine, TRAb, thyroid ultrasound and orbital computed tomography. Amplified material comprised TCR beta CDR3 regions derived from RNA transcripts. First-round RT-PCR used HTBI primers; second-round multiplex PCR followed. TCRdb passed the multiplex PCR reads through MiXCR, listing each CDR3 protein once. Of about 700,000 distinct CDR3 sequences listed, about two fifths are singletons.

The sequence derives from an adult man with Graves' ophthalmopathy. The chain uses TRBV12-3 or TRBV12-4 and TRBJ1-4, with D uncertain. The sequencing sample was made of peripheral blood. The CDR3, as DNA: TGTGCCAGCAGTTTCGGTCAGTCGGAAAAACTGTTTTTT. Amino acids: CASSFGQSEKLFF.